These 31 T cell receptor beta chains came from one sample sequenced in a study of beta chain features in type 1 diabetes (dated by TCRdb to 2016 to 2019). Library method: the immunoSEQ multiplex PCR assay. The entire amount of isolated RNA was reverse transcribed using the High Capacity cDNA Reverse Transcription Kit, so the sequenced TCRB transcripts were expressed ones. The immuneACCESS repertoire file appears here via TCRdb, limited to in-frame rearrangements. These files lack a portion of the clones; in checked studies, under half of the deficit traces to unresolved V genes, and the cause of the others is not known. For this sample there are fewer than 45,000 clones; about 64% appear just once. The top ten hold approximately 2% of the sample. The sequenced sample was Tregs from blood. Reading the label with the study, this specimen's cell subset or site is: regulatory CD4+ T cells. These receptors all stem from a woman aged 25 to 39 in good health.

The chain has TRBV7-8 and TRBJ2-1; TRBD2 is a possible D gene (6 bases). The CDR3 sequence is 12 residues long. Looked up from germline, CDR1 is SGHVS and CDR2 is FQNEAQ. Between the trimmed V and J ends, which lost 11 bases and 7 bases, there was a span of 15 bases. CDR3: CAAGRGVNEQFF. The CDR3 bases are TGTGCCGCAGGGCGGGGCGTTAATGAGCAGTTCTTC.

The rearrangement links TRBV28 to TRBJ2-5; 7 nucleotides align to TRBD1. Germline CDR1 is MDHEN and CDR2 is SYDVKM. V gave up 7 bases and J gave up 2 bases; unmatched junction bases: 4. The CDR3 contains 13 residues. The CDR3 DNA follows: TGTGCCAGCAACTCAGGGGGTCAAGAGACCCAGTACTTC. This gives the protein CASNSGGQETQYF.

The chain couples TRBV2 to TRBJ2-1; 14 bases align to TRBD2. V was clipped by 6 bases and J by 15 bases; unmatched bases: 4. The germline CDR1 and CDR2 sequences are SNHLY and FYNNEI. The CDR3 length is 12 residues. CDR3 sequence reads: CASRGLAGESFF. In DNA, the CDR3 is TGTGCCAGCAGGGGACTAGCGGGAGAGTCGTTCTTC.

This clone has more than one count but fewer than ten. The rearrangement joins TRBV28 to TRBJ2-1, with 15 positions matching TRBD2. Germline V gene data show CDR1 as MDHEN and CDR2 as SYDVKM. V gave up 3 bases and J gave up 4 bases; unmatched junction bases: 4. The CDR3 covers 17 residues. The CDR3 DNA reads TGTGCCAGCAGTTTCGGACTAGCGGGAGGGACATACAATGAGCAGTTCTTC. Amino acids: CASSFGLAGGTYNEQFF.

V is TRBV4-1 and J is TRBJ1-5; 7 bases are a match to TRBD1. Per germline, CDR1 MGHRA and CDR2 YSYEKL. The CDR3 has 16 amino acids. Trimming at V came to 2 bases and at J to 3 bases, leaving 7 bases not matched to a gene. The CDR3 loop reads CASSQRPGGDNQPQHF. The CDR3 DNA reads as TGCGCCAGCAGCCAAAGGCCAGGGGGTGACAATCAGCCCCAGCATTTT.

The CDR3 region is CSVAHGDSNQPQHF. In DNA, the CDR3 is TGCAGCGTTGCGCACGGGGATAGCAATCAGCCCCAGCATTTT. The chain links TRBV29-1 to TRBJ1-5, with D unresolved. Germline CDR1 and CDR2: SQVTM and ANQGSEA. Deletions cut 4 bases from V and 0 bases from J, with 10 bases between. The length of the CDR3 is 14 residues. The full variable domain, in which reference TRBV29-1 and TRBJ1-5 provide the parts outside the CDR3, is SAVISQKPSRDICQRGTSLTIQCQVDSQVTMMFWYRQQPGQSLTLIATANQGSEATYESGFVIDKFPISRPNLTFSTLTVSNMSPEDSSIYLCSVAHGDSNQPQHFGDGTRLSIL.

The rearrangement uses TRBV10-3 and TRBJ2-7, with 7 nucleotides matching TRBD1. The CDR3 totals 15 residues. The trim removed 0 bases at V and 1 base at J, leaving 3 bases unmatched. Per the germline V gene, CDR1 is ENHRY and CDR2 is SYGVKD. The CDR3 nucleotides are TGTGCCATCAGTGAGTCCACAGGGGTTTCCTACGAGCAGTACTTC. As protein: CAISESTGVSYEQYF.

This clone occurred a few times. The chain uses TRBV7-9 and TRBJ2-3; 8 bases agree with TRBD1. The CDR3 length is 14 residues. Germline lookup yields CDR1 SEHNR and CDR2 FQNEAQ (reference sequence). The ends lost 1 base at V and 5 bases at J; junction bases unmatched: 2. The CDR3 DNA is TGTGCCAGCAGCTTAGTCGGGACAGGAGATACGCAGTATTTT. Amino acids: CASSLVGTGDTQYF.

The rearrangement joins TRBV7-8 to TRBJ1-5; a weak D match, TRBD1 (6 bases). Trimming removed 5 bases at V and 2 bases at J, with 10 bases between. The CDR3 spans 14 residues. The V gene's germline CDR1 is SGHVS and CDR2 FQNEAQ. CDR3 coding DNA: TGTGCCAGCAGCAGGGGGGGCGGCAATCAGCCCCAGCATTTT. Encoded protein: CASSRGGGNQPQHF.

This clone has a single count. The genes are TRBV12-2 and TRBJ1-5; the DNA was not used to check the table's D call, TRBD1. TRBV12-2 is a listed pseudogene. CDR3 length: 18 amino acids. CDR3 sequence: CASRWTGTGDYSNQPQHF. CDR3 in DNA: TGTGCAAGTCGCTGGACCGGGACAGGGGACTATAGCAATCAGCCCCAGCATTTT.

The CDR3 region has the DNA TGTGCCAGCCGTCGGTCCTACGAGCAGTACTTC. Its protein product is CASRRSYEQYF. The V gene is TRBV27, the J gene TRBJ2-7; D is undetermined. This CDR3 contains 11 residues. V gave up 8 bases and J gave up 1 base, with 6 bases separating them. In germline, CDR1 is MNHEY, CDR2 SMNVEV (reference sequence).

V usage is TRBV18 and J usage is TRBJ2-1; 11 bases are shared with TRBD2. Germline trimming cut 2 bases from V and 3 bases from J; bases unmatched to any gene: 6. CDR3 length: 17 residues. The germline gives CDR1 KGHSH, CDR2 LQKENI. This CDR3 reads CASSPSSGRRIYNEQFF. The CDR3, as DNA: TGTGCCAGCTCACCATCTAGCGGGAGGCGGATCTACAATGAGCAGTTCTTC. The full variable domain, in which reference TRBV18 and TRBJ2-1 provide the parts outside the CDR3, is NAGVMQNPRHLVRRRGQEARLRCSPMKGHSHVYWYRQLPEEGLKFMVYLQKENIIDESGMPKERFSAEFPKEGPSILRIQQVVRGDSAAYFCASSPSSGRRIYNEQFFGPGTRLTVL.

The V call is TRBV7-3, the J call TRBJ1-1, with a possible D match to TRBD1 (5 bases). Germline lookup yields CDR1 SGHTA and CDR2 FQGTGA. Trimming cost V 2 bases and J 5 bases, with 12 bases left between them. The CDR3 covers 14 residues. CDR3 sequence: CASSLSGGGTEAFF. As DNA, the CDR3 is TGTGCCAGCAGCTTATCGGGGGGGGGAACTGAAGCTTTCTTT.

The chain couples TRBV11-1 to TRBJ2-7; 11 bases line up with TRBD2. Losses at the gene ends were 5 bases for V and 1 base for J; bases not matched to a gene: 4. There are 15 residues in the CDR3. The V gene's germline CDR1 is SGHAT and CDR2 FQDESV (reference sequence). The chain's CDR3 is CASSRGLAESYEQYF. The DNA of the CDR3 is TGTGCCAGCAGCCGGGGACTAGCGGAGTCCTACGAGCAGTACTTC.

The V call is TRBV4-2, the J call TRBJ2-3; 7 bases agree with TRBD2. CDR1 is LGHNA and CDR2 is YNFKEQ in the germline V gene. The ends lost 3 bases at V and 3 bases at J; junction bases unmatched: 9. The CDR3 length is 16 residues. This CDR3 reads CASSQGTSDVTDTQYF. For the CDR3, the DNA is TGTGCCAGCAGCCAGGGTACTAGCGATGTTACAGATACGCAGTATTTT.

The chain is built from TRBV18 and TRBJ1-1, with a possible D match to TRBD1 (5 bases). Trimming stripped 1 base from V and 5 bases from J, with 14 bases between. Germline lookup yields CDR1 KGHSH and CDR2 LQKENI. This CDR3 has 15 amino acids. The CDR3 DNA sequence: TGTGCCAGCTCACCACGGCAGGGTTGGTCTACTGAAGCTTTCTTT. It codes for CASSPRQGWSTEAFF.

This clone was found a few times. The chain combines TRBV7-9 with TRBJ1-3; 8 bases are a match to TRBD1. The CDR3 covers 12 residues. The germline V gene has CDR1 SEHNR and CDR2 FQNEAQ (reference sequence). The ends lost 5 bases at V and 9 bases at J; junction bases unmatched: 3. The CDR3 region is CASSTGGSTIYF. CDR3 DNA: TGTGCCAGCAGCACAGGGGGATCCACCATATATTTT.

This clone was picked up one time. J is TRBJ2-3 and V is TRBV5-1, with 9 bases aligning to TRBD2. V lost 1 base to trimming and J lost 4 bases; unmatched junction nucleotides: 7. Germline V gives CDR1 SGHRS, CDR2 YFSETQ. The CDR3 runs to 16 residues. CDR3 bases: TGCGCCAGCAGCTTGCATGGCGGGAGGGGATCAGATACGCAGTATTTT. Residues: CASSLHGGRGSDTQYF.

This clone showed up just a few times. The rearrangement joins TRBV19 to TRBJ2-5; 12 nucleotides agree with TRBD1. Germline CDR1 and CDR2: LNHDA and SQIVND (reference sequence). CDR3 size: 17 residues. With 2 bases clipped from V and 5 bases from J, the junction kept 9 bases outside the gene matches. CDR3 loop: CASSITSGTGGLETQYF. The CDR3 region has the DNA TGTGCCAGTAGTATAACCTCCGGGACAGGGGGCCTGGAGACCCAGTACTTC.

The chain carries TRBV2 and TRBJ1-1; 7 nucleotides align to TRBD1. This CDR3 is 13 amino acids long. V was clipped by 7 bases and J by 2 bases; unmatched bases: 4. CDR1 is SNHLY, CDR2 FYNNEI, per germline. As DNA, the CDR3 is TGTGCCAGCACCGGGACAGCTAACACTGAAGCTTTCTTT. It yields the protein CASTGTANTEAFF.

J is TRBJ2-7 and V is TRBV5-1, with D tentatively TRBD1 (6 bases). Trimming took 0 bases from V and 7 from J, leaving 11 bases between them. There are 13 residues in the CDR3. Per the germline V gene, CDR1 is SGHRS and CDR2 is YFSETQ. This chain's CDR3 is CASSLDRVGEQYF. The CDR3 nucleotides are TGCGCCAGCAGCTTGGACAGGGTGGGAGAGCAGTACTTC. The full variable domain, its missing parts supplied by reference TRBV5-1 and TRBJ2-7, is KAGVTQTPRYLIKTRGQQVTLSCSPISGHRSVSWYQQTPGQGLQFLFEYFSETQRNKGNFPGRFSGRQFSNSRSEMNVSTLELGDSALYLCASSLDRVGEQYFGPGTRLTVT.

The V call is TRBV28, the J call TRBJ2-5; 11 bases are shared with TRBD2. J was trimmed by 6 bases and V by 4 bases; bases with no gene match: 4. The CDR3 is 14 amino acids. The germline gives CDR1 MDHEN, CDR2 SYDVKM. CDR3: CASSSRLAGKTQYF. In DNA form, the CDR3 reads TGTGCCAGCAGTTCACGACTAGCGGGAAAGACCCAGTACTTC.

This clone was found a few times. Here the CDR3 DNA reads TGTGCCAGCACCCTAAGGACGGTCGGGGACACTGAAGCTTTCTTT. This codes for CASTLRTVGDTEAFF. The chain recombines TRBV19 with TRBJ1-1; D call uncertain. V lost 9 bases, J lost 3 bases, and 20 bases lay in between. The length of the CDR3 is 15 residues. In germline, CDR1 is LNHDA, CDR2 SQIVND (reference sequence).

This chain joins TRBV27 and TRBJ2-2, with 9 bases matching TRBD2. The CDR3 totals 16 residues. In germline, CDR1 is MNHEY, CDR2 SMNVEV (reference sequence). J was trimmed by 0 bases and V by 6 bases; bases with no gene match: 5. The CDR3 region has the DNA TGTGCCAGCAGCTCCCTAGCGGGGACGAACACCGGGGAGCTGTTTTTT. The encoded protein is CASSSLAGTNTGELFF.

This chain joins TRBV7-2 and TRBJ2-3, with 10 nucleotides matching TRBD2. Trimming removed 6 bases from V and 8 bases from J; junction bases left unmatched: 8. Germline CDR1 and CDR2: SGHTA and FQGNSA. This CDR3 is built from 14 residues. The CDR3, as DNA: TGTGCCAGCAGATCAAGCGGGAGGGCGGGTACGCAGTATTTT. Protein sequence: CASRSSGRAGTQYF.

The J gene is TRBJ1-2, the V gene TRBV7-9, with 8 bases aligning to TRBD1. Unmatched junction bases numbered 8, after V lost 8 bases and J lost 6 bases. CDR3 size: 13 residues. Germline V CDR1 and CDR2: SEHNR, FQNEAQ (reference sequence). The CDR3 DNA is TGTGCCAGCCTCCCGACAGGGGTCGATGGCTACACCTTC. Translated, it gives CASLPTGVDGYTF. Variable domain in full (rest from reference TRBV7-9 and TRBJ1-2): DTGVSQNPRHKITKRGQNVTFRCDPISEHNRLYWYRQTLGQGPEFLTYFQNEAQLEKSRLLSDRFSAERPKGSFSTLEIQRTEQGDSAMYLCASLPTGVDGYTFGSGTRLTVV.

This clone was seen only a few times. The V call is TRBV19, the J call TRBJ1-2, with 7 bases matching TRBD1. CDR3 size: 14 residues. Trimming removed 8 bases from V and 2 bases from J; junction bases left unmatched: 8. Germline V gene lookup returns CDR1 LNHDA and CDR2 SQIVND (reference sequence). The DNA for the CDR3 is TGTGCCAGTTGGAAGGGGGCCCACAACTATGGCTACACCTTC. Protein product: CASWKGAHNYGYTF.

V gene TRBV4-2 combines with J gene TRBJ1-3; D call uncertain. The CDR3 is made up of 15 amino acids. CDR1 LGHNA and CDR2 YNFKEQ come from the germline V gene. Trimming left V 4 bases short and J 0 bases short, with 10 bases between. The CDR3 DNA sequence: TGTGCCAGCAGCCTTTCAGACAACTCTGGAAACACCATATATTTT. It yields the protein CASSLSDNSGNTIYF.

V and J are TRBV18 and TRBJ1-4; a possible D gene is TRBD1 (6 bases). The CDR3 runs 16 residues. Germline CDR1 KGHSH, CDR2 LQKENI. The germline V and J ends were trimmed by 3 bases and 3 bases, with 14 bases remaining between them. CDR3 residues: CASSPSGTSANEKLFF. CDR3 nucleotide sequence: TGTGCCAGCTCACCCTCCGGGACATCAGCTAATGAAAAACTGTTTTTT.

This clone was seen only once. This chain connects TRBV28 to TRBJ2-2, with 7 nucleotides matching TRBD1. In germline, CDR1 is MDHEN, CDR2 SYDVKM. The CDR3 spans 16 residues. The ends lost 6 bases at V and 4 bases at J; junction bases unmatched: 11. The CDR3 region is CASSRQWDRGTGELFF. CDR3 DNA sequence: TGTGCCAGCAGCCGCCAATGGGACAGAGGCACCGGGGAGCTGTTTTTT.

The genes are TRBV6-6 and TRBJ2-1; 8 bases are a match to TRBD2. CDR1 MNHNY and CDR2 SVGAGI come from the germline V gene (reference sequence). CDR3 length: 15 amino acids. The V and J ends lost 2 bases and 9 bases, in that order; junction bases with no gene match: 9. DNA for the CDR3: TGTGCCAGCAGTTACGGACCAGCGGGAGCGAGTGAGCAGTTCTTC. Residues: CASSYGPAGASEQFF.